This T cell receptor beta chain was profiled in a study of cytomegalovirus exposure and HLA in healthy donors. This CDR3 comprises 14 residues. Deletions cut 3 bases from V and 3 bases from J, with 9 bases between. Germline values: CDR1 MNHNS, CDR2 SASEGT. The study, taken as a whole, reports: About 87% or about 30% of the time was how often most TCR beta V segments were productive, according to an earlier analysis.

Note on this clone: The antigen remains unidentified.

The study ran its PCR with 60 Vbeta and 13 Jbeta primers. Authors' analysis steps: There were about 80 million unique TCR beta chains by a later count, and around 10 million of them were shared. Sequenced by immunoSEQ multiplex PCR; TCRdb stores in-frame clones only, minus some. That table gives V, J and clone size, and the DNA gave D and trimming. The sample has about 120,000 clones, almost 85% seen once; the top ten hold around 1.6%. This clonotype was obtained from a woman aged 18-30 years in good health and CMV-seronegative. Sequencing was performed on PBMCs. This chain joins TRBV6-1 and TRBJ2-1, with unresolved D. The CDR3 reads CASSDGGDYNEQFF. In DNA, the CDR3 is TGTGCCAGCAGTGACGGCGGAGACTACAATGAGCAGTTCTTC.